The entry below describes one T cell receptor (beta chain). Original analysis: Amplification from reference gene primers served as the basis for estimated nucleated cell counts. The method was immunoSEQ multiplex PCR; TCRdb's version includes in-frame clones alone and lacks a portion of them. V, J and clone size were drawn from that table, and D and trimming were deduced from the DNA. The sample has 130,000 or so clones, around 89% seen once. This specimen belongs to a study of blood T cell repertoires in COVID-19. Overall study: Italy, Spain and the United States were the sources of the convalescent and acute COVID-19 samples. T cells, B-cell-depleted T cells, or PBMCs supplied cDNA or gDNA.

The length of the CDR3 is 15 residues. The V segment lost 4 bases and the J segment 2 bases; nucleotides outside the gene matches: 3. Germline V lookup: CDR1 LGHDT, CDR2 YNNKEL (reference sequence). The chain uses TRBV3-1 (or the pseudogene TRBV3-2) and TRBJ2-7; 12 positions agree with TRBD2. Sequenced input: peripheral blood. This TCR was recovered from a man in his sixties or seventies with active COVID-19. In DNA form, the CDR3 reads TGTGCCAGCAGCCCCCGGACTAGCGGGGCCTACGAGCAGTACTTC. Translation gives CASSPRTSGAYEQYF.